Detailed here is one TCR beta chain. Germline V CDR1 and CDR2: LGHNT, FRNRAP. The length of the CDR3 is 15 residues. V was clipped by 0 bases and J by 5 bases, with 13 bases between them. This record belongs to a study of blood T cell repertoires in COVID-19. Study at large: COVID-19 samples, acute and convalescent, were from the United States, Italy and Spain. PBMCs, B-cell-depleted T cells, or T cells provided the cDNA or gDNA that made up the material.

Study processing details: Amplification from reference gene primers served as the basis for estimated nucleated cell counts. Only in-frame clones appear in the TCRdb table, and some are missing; sequencing was by immunoSEQ multiplex PCR. That table furnishes V, J and clone size, whereas the DNA furnished D and trimming. The data hold some 120,000 clones, with under 90% observed a single time. The sample was peripheral blood. This chain joins TRBV12-5 and TRBJ1-2, with D uncertain. The receptor's source is a woman aged 60-70 years with acute or convalescent COVID-19. The CDR3 loop is CASGLVPNSPYGYTF. CDR3 DNA sequence: TGTGCTAGTGGTTTGGTACCCAACAGTCCATATGGCTACACCTTC.